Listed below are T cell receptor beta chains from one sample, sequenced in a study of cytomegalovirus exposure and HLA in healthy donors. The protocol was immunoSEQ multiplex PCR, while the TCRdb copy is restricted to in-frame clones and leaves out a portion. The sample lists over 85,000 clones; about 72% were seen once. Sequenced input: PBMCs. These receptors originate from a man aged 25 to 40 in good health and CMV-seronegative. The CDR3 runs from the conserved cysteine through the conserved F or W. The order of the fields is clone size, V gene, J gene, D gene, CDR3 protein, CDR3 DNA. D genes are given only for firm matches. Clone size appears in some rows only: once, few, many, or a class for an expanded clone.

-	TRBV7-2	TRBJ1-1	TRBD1	CASSRRGQGNTEAFF	TGTGCCAGCAGCCGGAGGGGACAGGGGAACACTGAAGCTTTCTTT
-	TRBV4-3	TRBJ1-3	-	CASSQVRGSGNTIYF	TGCGCCAGCAGCCAAGTTCGGGGATCGGGAAACACCATATATTTT
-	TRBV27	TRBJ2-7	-	CASSQGGEQYF	TGTGCCAGCAGTCAGGGTGGCGAGCAGTACTTC
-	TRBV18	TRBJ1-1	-	CASSRTDSPNTEAFF	TGTGCCAGCTCGCGGACGGACAGCCCGAACACTGAAGCTTTCTTT
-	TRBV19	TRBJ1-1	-	CASSISPGVNTEAFF	TGTGCCAGTAGTATAAGCCCAGGGGTGAACACTGAAGCTTTCTTT
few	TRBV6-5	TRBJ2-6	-	CASSYQGGRGANVLTF	TGTGCCAGCAGTTACCAGGGGGGTAGGGGGGCCAACGTCCTGACTTTC
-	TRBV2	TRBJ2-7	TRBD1	CASSLRQGAPYEQYF	TGTGCCAGCAGTCTCCGACAGGGGGCTCCTTACGAGCAGTACTTC
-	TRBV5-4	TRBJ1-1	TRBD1	CASSWGTGGPEAFF	TGTGCCAGCAGCTGGGGGACAGGGGGCCCTGAAGCTTTCTTT
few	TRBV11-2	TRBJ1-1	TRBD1	CRQRGQGERLMGTEAFF	TGTCGCCAGAGGGGACAGGGTGAAAGGTTAATGGGCACTGAAGCTTTCTTT
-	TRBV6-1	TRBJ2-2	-	CASSVAGHGELFF	TGTGCCAGCAGTGTCGCAGGGCACGGGGAGCTGTTTTTT
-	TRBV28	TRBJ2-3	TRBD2	CASIYRTSGTSTDTQYF	TGTGCCAGCATTTACAGGACTAGCGGGACTAGCACAGATACGCAGTATTTT
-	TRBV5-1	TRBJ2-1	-	CASSPDNEQFF	TGCGCCAGCAGCCCCGACAATGAGCAGTTCTTC
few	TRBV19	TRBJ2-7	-	CASSPGGQALREQYF	TGTGCCAGTAGCCCGGGGGGACAGGCTCTTCGCGAGCAGTACTTC
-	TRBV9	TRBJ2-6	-	CASSVDPGLSGANVLTF	TGTGCCAGCAGCGTAGACCCAGGACTCTCTGGGGCCAACGTCCTGACTTTC
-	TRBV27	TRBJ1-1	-	CASLSTEAFF	TGTGCCAGTCTAAGCACTGAAGCTTTCTTT
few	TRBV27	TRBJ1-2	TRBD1	CASRALTGINYGYTF	TGTGCCAGCAGGGCGCTGACAGGGATTAACTATGGCTACACCTTC
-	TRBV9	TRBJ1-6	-	CASSVAGEGSPLHF	TGTGCCAGCAGCGTAGCTGGCGAGGGTTCACCCCTCCACTTT
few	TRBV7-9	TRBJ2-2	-	CASSLVAVDGELFF	TGTGCCAGCAGCTTAGTGGCCGTCGACGGGGAGCTGTTTTTT
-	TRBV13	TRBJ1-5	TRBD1	CASSVGRGLGQPQHF	TGTGCCAGCAGTGTGGGCAGGGGGCTTGGTCAGCCCCAGCATTTT
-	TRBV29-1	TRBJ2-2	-	CSVEILGPNTGELFF	TGCAGCGTTGAAATCTTGGGGCCGAACACCGGGGAGCTGTTTTTT
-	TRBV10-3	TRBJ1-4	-	CAISGGGTNEKLFF	TGTGCCATCAGTGGTGGGGGGACTAATGAAAAACTGTTTTTT
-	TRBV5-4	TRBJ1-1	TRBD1	CASSLDTGGSKNTEAFF	TGTGCCAGCAGCTTGGATACAGGGGGATCGAAGAACACTGAAGCTTTCTTT
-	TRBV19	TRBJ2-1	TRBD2	CASSDGLAATYNEQFF	TGTGCCAGTAGTGATGGACTAGCGGCAACCTACAATGAGCAGTTCTTC
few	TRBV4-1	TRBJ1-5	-	CASSQWGGNSNQPQHF	TGCGCCAGCAGCCAATGGGGAGGAAACAGCAATCAGCCCCAGCATTTT